The rows below give T cell receptor beta chains drawn from one sample of a study of T-cell reconstitution after alpha-beta-depleted transplantation in children. From the PCR reads, TCRdb called clonotypes with MiXCR, one entry per CDR3 protein. The profile shows 100,000 or so distinct CDR3 sequences, roughly a sixth of them singletons. The sample consisted of PBMCs, mostly from graft donor cells, taken 180 days after TCRalphabeta/CD19-depleted stem cell transplant. Every receptor here comes from a male patient between 2 and 15 years old who had a stem cell transplant for acute lymphoblastic leukemia, so the T cells may come from the graft donor. CDR3s include the opening cysteine and the closing phenylalanine or tryptophan. D genes are given only for firm matches. For some rows the clone size is stated as once, few or many, or as a class when expanded; others skip it.

D: -; size: few; J: TRBJ2-2; length: 13; V: TRBV3-1; DNA: TGTGCCAGCAGCCAAGGCGGATACGGGGAGCTGTTTTTT; CDR3: CASSQGGYGELFF
D: -; size: few; J: TRBJ1-2; length: 11; V: TRBV25-1; DNA: TGTGCCAGCAGTTACCTCTATGGCTACACCTTC; CDR3: CASSYLYGYTF
D: -; size: -; J: TRBJ2-4; length: 15; V: TRBV5-5; DNA: TGTGCCAGCAGCTTGGTGTCAGGGGAGTGGAACATTCAGTACTTC; CDR3: CASSLVSGEWNIQYF
D: -; size: few; J: TRBJ1-5; length: 14; V: TRBV29-1; DNA: TGCAGCGTTGGGGACGGTTATAGCAATCAGCCCCAGCATTTT; CDR3: CSVGDGYSNQPQHF
D: -; size: few; J: TRBJ2-7; length: 14; V: TRBV20-1; DNA: TGCAGTGCCCCGTTGATCGGACAGTCCTACGAGCAGTACTTC; CDR3: CSAPLIGQSYEQYF
D: -; size: few; J: TRBJ2-7; length: 16; V: TRBV7-9; DNA: TGTGCCAGCAGCTCTACCAGGGGCACGAGCTCCTACGAGCAGTACTTC; CDR3: CASSSTRGTSSYEQYF
D: TRBD2; size: few; J: TRBJ2-7; length: 15; V: TRBV7-2; DNA: TGTGCCAGCAGCTTGGGACTAGCGGGGGTGGAAGAGCAGTACTTC; CDR3: CASSLGLAGVEEQYF
D: -; size: many; J: TRBJ1-1; length: 15; V: TRBV5-1; DNA: TGCGCCAGCAGCCTTCAACCGGGGGTACGGACTGAAGCTTTCTTT; CDR3: CASSLQPGVRTEAFF
D: -; size: -; J: TRBJ1-2; length: 14; V: TRBV5-1; DNA: TGCGCCAGCAGCGCACAGGCATCTAACTATGGCTACACCTTC; CDR3: CASSAQASNYGYTF
D: TRBD1; size: -; J: TRBJ1-1; length: 13; V: TRBV10-3; DNA: TGTGCCATCAGTGGACAGGGTGACACTGAAGCTTTCTTT; CDR3: CAISGQGDTEAFF
D: -; size: -; J: TRBJ1-1; length: 14; V: TRBV7-2; DNA: TGTGCCAGCAGCTTAAATCAGGGTGGGACTGAAGCTTTCTTT; CDR3: CASSLNQGGTEAFF
D: TRBD2; size: -; J: TRBJ2-3; length: 15; V: TRBV12-3/TRBV12-4; DNA: TGTGCCAGCAGTAGACTAGCGGGGGGCTTGGGTACGCAGTATTTT; CDR3: CASSRLAGGLGTQYF
D: -; size: few; J: TRBJ2-7; length: 10; V: TRBV5-1; DNA: TGCGCCAGCCTAAGGCACGAGCAGTACTTC; CDR3: CASLRHEQYF
D: -; size: few; J: TRBJ1-2; length: 11; V: TRBV3-1; DNA: TGTGCCAGCAGCCAAGAGTTGGGCTACACCTTC; CDR3: CASSQELGYTF
D: TRBD1; size: few; J: TRBJ2-2; length: 17; V: TRBV11-2; DNA: TGTGCCAGCAGCTTAGTAGCTAACAGGGGGCCCACCGGGGAGCTGTTTTTT; CDR3: CASSLVANRGPTGELFF
D: -; size: many; J: TRBJ2-7; length: 14; V: TRBV12-3/TRBV12-4; DNA: TGTGCCAGCAAAATAACGGGGACGGGGGACGAGCAGTACTTC; CDR3: CASKITGTGDEQYF
D: TRBD1; size: -; J: TRBJ2-5; length: 16; V: TRBV5-1; DNA: TGCGCCAGCAGACCAAATTTAGACAGGGCCGAAGAGACCCAGTACTTC; CDR3: CASRPNLDRAEETQYF
D: -; size: -; J: TRBJ2-3; length: 15; V: TRBV12-3/TRBV12-4; DNA: TGTGCCAGCAGAACGGACAGCCAGCGCACAGATACGCAGTATTTT; CDR3: CASRTDSQRTDTQYF
D: -; size: -; J: TRBJ2-7; length: 13; V: TRBV9; DNA: TGTGCCAGCAGCGGGGGAAGGTCCAACGAGCAGTACTTC; CDR3: CASSGGRSNEQYF
D: -; size: many; J: TRBJ2-1; length: 15; V: TRBV9; DNA: TGTGCCAGCAGCGGGGGGTCTGGCTCCTACAATGAGCAGTTCTTC; CDR3: CASSGGSGSYNEQFF
D: TRBD1; size: -; J: TRBJ2-7; length: 16; V: TRBV29-1; DNA: TGCAGCGTTGTTGATCCCCAGGGGGCAAAGGCCTACGAGCAGTACTTC; CDR3: CSVVDPQGAKAYEQYF
D: TRBD1; size: many; J: TRBJ1-6; length: 16; V: TRBV10-3; DNA: TGTGCCATCAGTGCCCCCAGGGGGAGGGATAATTCACCCCTCCACTTT; CDR3: CAISAPRGRDNSPLHF
D: -; size: -; J: TRBJ1-1; length: 14; V: TRBV5-1; DNA: TGCGCCAGCAGCTATGTGGGGAGTAACACTGAAGCTTTCTTT; CDR3: CASSYVGSNTEAFF
D: -; size: few; J: TRBJ2-2; length: 13; V: TRBV24-1; DNA: TGTGCCACCACGGGGTCAAACACCGGGGAGCTGTTTTTT; CDR3: CATTGSNTGELFF
D: -; size: many; J: TRBJ2-7; length: 17; V: TRBV7-9; DNA: TGTGCCAGCACCCCATGGCGACGACAGCTTTCTCCCTACGAGCAGTACTTC; CDR3: CASTPWRRQLSPYEQYF
D: -; size: few; J: TRBJ1-1; length: 13; V: TRBV23-1; DNA: TGCGCCAGCATGTTGTGGGAAGGGCCTGAAGCTTTCTTT; CDR3: CASMLWEGPEAFF
D: -; size: -; J: TRBJ2-2; length: 14; V: TRBV19; DNA: TGTGCCAGTACCTCCTGGAGATCGGCCGGGGAGCTGTTTTTT; CDR3: CASTSWRSAGELFF
D: TRBD1; size: few; J: TRBJ2-1; length: 11; V: TRBV20-1; DNA: TGCAGTGCTTTACAGGGGTTTCGGCAGTTCTTC; CDR3: CSALQGFRQFF
D: TRBD1; size: many; J: TRBJ2-2; length: 16; V: TRBV5-6; DNA: TGTGCCAGCAGCGGCAGACAGGGGATGAACACCGGGGAGCTGTTTTTT; CDR3: CASSGRQGMNTGELFF
D: TRBD1; size: -; J: TRBJ2-7; length: 13; V: TRBV5-6; DNA: TGTGCCAGCAGCTCCCGGGACAGTTACGAGCAGTACTTC; CDR3: CASSSRDSYEQYF
D: -; size: -; J: TRBJ1-5; length: 15; V: TRBV27; DNA: TGTGCCAGCAGTTTATCCAGGTTTAGCAATCAGCCCCAGCATTTT; CDR3: CASSLSRFSNQPQHF
D: -; size: few; J: TRBJ2-3; length: 17; V: TRBV4-3; DNA: TGCGCCAGCAGCCAAGAATTCAAGGGGAAAACCGGAGATACGCAGTATTTT; CDR3: CASSQEFKGKTGDTQYF
D: TRBD1; size: few; J: TRBJ2-1; length: 15; V: TRBV5-8; DNA: TGTGCCAGCAGCTCGGACAGGTGGGACATTAATGAGCAGTTCTTC; CDR3: CASSSDRWDINEQFF
D: TRBD2; size: few; J: TRBJ2-2; length: 15; V: TRBV2; DNA: TGTGCCAGCAGGACTAGCGGGGGGGAAGCCGGGGAGCTGTTTTTT; CDR3: CASRTSGGEAGELFF
D: -; size: many; J: TRBJ1-1; length: 13; V: TRBV27; DNA: TGTGCCAGCAGTATAACAGTGAACACTGAAGCTTTCTTT; CDR3: CASSITVNTEAFF
D: -; size: -; J: TRBJ2-5; length: 12; V: TRBV5-5; DNA: TGTGCCAGCCACAATGGGCAAGAGACCCAGTACTTC; CDR3: CASHNGQETQYF
D: TRBD1; size: few; J: TRBJ1-4; length: 15; V: TRBV5-1; DNA: TGCGCCAGCAGCTTGGCAGGGGGAGGGAATGAAAAACTGTTTTTT; CDR3: CASSLAGGGNEKLFF
D: -; size: few; J: TRBJ2-6; length: 17; V: TRBV10-3; DNA: TGTGCCATCAGTGATTTAATACAGGGTCCAGGGGCCAACGTCCTGACTTTC; CDR3: CAISDLIQGPGANVLTF
D: TRBD2; size: few; J: TRBJ2-3; length: 16; V: TRBV3-1; DNA: TGTGCCAGCAGCCAAGTTGCTAGCGGGGGGGCAGATACGCAGTATTTT; CDR3: CASSQVASGGADTQYF
D: -; size: -; J: TRBJ2-7; length: 14; V: TRBV4-1; DNA: TGCGCCAGCAGCTTGAGAGGGTTCGGGCACGAGCAGTACTTC; CDR3: CASSLRGFGHEQYF